The subject of this entry is one T cell receptor (beta chain). TCRdb's copy holds only in-frame clones and misses some; the assay was immunoSEQ multiplex PCR. This table has 100,000 or so clones, roughly 84% appearing once. This record belongs to a study of OX40 agonist ivuxolimab in advanced cancers. For the study at large: Averaging about 60 years in age, with a range of roughly 20 to 90, the cohort was approximately 83% male.

The CDR3 covers 15 residues. V lost 4 bases and J lost 5, with 14 bases in between. Per germline, CDR1 MGHRA and CDR2 YSYEKL. This sequence originates from an adult with an advanced solid tumor such as melanoma, head and neck, liver or kidney cancer. The material was CD4+ or CD8+ T cells sorted from blood, obtained in a trial of the OX40 agonist ivuxolimab. The rearrangement links TRBV4-1 to TRBJ1-4; TRBD1 is a possible D gene (6 bases). Here the CDR3 DNA reads TGCGCCAGCAGCCCCATGGGGGGGCGGAATGAAAAACTGTTTTTT. This translates into CASSPMGGRNEKLFF.